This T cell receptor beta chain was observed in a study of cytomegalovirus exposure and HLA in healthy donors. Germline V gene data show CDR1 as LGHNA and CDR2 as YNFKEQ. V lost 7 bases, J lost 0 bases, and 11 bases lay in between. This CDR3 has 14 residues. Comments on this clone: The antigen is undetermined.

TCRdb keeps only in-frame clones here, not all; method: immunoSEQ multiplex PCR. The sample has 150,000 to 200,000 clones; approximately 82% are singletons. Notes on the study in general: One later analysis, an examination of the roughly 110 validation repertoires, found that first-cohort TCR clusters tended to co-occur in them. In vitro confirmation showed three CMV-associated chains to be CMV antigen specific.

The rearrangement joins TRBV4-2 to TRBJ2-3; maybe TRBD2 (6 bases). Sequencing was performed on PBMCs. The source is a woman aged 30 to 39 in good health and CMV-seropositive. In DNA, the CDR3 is TGTGCCAGCAACCCTAGCGCAAGCACAGATACGCAGTATTTT. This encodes CASNPSASTDTQYF.